One sample yielded the 5 T cell receptor beta chains listed below, sequenced in a study of post-analysis software for immune sequencing data. Overall study results and limits: TRBV segments more frequent in patients than in controls numbered a few and included TRBV5-6, TRBV5-1 and TRBV20-1.

These receptors have no identified antigens. Prepared TCR beta cDNA libraries contained unique molecular identifiers. Via MiXCR, TCRdb re-called the PCR reads, giving one row per CDR3 protein. Of about 760,000 distinct CDR3 sequences detected, 25% to 30% appear once; the ten largest clones hold around 0.55%. The sequenced sample was blood. Receptors originate from a girl aged 5-17 years with multiple sclerosis.

The genes are TRBV4-1 and TRBJ2-7; D is possibly TRBD1 (6 bases). Trimming removed 3 bases from V and 3 bases from J, with 15 bases in between. Germline assignment: CDR1 MGHRA and CDR2 YSYEKL. The CDR3 contains 15 residues. Written as DNA, the CDR3 is TGCGCCAGCAGCCAGGGCTTAGGGGGTCTCTACGAGCAGTACTTC. Translating gives CASSQGLGGLYEQYF.

The chain is built from TRBV2 and TRBJ1-6, with TRBD1 identical over 8 bases. Germline loops: CDR1 SNHLY, CDR2 FYNNEI. The CDR3 contains 13 residues. Trimming took 6 bases from V and 10 from J; bases not matched to a gene: 5. The CDR3 sequence: CASRDRVASPLHF. The CDR3 coding sequence is TGTGCCAGCAGGGACAGGGTGGCATCACCCCTCCACTTT.

CDR3 protein: CASSLLKAGATGELFF. In DNA, the CDR3 is TGTGCCAGCAGCCTACTCAAGGCAGGTGCCACCGGGGAGCTGTTTTTT. This chain connects TRBV28 to TRBJ2-2; no reliable D call. Looked up from germline, CDR1 is MDHEN and CDR2 is SYDVKM. Between the trimmed V and J ends, which lost 6 bases and 4 bases, there was a span of 18 bases. The CDR3 sequence is 16 residues long.

This clonotype came up many times. The chain uses TRBV29-1 and TRBJ2-3; 9 positions agree with TRBD2. The junction had 5 bases not matched to a gene; V was cut back by 6 bases and J by 4 bases. Germline CDR1 is SQVTM and CDR2 is ANQGSEA. This CDR3 has 13 residues. The CDR3 DNA reads as TGCAGCGTGAGTAGCGGGAGTCCAGATACGCAGTATTTT. Protein sequence: CSVSSGSPDTQYF.

This clonotype appeared once. The chain is built from TRBV6-5 and TRBJ1-1; the D is unclear. The ends were cut back, 5 bases at V and 3 bases at J, with 10 bases in the middle. The CDR3 is 13 residues long. Germline assignment: CDR1 MNHEY and CDR2 SVGAGI. CDR3 bases: TGTGCCAGCAGTCCCGAGGTGCACACTGAAGCTTTCTTT. Its translation: CASSPEVHTEAFF.